The next 12 T cell receptor beta chains were all read from a single sample in a study of blood T cells in healthy people across ages. Through a sample-barcoded 5' primer and a J-beta primer mix, a second PCR was run for 7 to 11 cycles. TCRdb reprocessed the 5' RACE reads via MiXCR and lists one record per CDR3 protein. Of some 690,000 distinct CDR3 sequences listed, approximately 22% are singletons. Sequencing used blood. The receptors were gathered from a man in his 70s in good health.

The chain recombines TRBV6-6 with TRBJ1-4; D is unclear. Germline V gene lookup returns CDR1 MNHNY and CDR2 SVGAGI (reference sequence). The CDR3 length is 13 residues. V was shortened by 6 bases and J by 4 bases, with 9 bases between the two germline ends. CDR3: CASSQRNNEKLFF. CDR3 DNA: TGTGCCAGCAGCCAGAGGAATAATGAAAAACTGTTTTTT.

This rearrangement joins TRBV5-5 to TRBJ2-3, with 7 bases identical to TRBD1. Germline V gene sequence: CDR1 SGHKS, CDR2 YYEKEE (reference sequence). V shed 4 bases and J 4 bases; nucleotides not matched to a gene: 9. This CDR3 has 15 residues. The CDR3 loop is CASSPGQALSDTQYF. DNA of the CDR3: TGTGCCAGCAGCCCCGGACAGGCTCTATCAGATACGCAGTATTTT.

Concerning this clonotype: This may be a read error: a much more frequent sequence differs by one nucleotide. The chain links TRBV7-3 to TRBJ1-1; TRBD1 aligns across 7 bases. This CDR3 is 14 amino acids long. Germline CDR1 is SGHTA and CDR2 is FQGTGA. The V segment lost 4 bases and the J segment 4 bases; nucleotides outside the gene matches: 6. The CDR3 spells CASSSQGVGTEAFF. Here the CDR3 DNA reads TGTGCCAGCAGCTCCCAGGGGGTTGGCACTGAAGCTTTCTTT.

In this sample, this clonotype turned up a few times. The chain recombines TRBV12-3 or TRBV12-4 with TRBJ2-1; the match to TRBD2 covers 9 bases. V was clipped by 6 bases and J by 4 bases; unmatched bases: 16. CDR3 size: 18 residues. CDR3 sequence reads: CASSAGTSSPGEYNEQFF. CDR3 DNA sequence: TGTGCCAGCAGCGCCGGGACTAGCTCCCCTGGGGAATACAATGAGCAGTTCTTC.

The V gene is TRBV9, the J gene TRBJ1-2; no firm D call. CDR1 SGDLS and CDR2 YYNGEE come from the germline V gene. V lost 6 bases, J lost 8 bases, and 14 bases lay in between. The CDR3 is 12 amino acids. The CDR3 nucleotides are TGTGCCAGCACCCGTGATGTGTTCGGCTACACCTTC. Translating it yields CASTRDVFGYTF.

The chain combines TRBV11-1 with TRBJ2-5, with 7 bases lining up with TRBD1. Judging by the DNA end, TRBJ2-7 fits better; the J call may be wrong. Per the germline V gene, CDR1 is SGHAT and CDR2 is FQDESV (reference sequence). The CDR3 extends over 15 amino acids. In DNA form, the CDR3 reads TGTGCCAGCAGCTTAGTTGACAGGGACTCCTACGAGCAGTACTTC. Amino acid sequence: CASSLVDRDSYEQYF.

The CDR3 region has the DNA TGTGCCAGCAGTTTTATCCCGGAGGACCTCAATCAGCCCCAGCATTTT. Its translation is CASSFIPEDLNQPQHF. This chain connects TRBV5-5 to TRBJ1-5; D ambiguous. Germline lookup yields CDR1 SGHKS and CDR2 YYEKEE (reference sequence). V lost 5 bases and J 3 bases, leaving 18 bases between the germline ends. CDR3 length: 16 amino acids.

The chain employs TRBV24-1 and TRBJ1-2, with D perhaps matching TRBD1 (5 bases). Germline V CDR1 and CDR2: KGHDR, SFDVKD. The CDR3 contains 16 residues. Deletions cut 2 bases from V and 3 bases from J, with 15 bases between. CDR3 region: CATSDSLGGNDYGYTF. The CDR3 DNA reads as TGTGCCACCAGTGATTCCCTCGGGGGAAACGACTATGGCTACACCTTC.

This clonotype showed up just a few times. The rearrangement uses TRBV4-3 and TRBJ2-1; 15 bases are shared with TRBD2. This CDR3 has 16 amino acids. The V gene end was trimmed by 4 bases and the J gene end by 6 bases; junction bases not matched to a gene: 4. Germline lookup yields CDR1 LGHNA and CDR2 YSLEER. Written as DNA, the CDR3 is TGCGCCAGCAGCCCGGGACTAGCGGGAGGTTTCAATGAGCAGTTCTTC. Amino acid sequence: CASSPGLAGGFNEQFF.

The V gene is TRBV6-6, the J gene TRBJ2-5, with TRBD2 identical over 8 bases. This CDR3 region has 16 residues. The junction had 7 bases not matched to a gene; V was cut back by 0 bases and J by 4 bases. Germline CDR1 and CDR2: MNHNY and SVGAGI (reference sequence). The CDR3 loop is CASSYSMSGGGETQYF. CDR3 coding DNA: TGTGCCAGCAGTTACTCGATGAGCGGGGGAGGAGAGACCCAGTACTTC.

J is TRBJ2-3 and V is TRBV11-2; 7 bases fit TRBD2. J was trimmed by 2 bases and V by 0 bases; bases with no gene match: 5. This CDR3 has 16 residues. Germline CDR1 reads SGHAT; CDR2 reads FQNNGV. In DNA form, the CDR3 reads TGTGCCAGCAGCTTAGATCTAGGGACTAACACAGATACGCAGTATTTT. Its protein is CASSLDLGTNTDTQYF.

This clonotype was found a few times. The gene calls are TRBV7-2 and TRBJ2-2, with D unresolved. This CDR3 comprises 14 residues. With 4 bases removed from V and 6 bases from J, the gap between germline ends came to 12 bases. Germline-derived CDR1 and CDR2 are SGHTA and FQGNSA. CDR3 protein: CASSSRLGSGELFF. The CDR3 region has the DNA TGTGCCAGCAGCTCACGGCTAGGGTCCGGGGAGCTGTTTTTT. Full variable domain (outside the CDR3, taken from reference TRBV7-2 and TRBJ2-2): GAGVSQSPSNKVTEKGKDVELRCDPISGHTALYWYRQSLGQGLEFLIYFQGNSAPDKSGLPSDRFSAERTGGSVSTLTIQRTQQEDSAVYLCASSSRLGSGELFFGEGSRLTVL.